This T cell receptor beta chain was sequenced in a study of blood T cell repertoires in COVID-19. Germline CDR1 reads MDHEN; CDR2 reads SYDVKM. The CDR3 contains 15 residues. V lost 6 bases, J lost 2 bases, and 15 bases lay in between. Sequencing used immunoSEQ multiplex PCR; TCRdb keeps in-frame clones, though not all of them. This table holds about 130,000 clones, roughly three quarters found once. The TCR sequence derives from a man between 35 and 55 years old with active or convalescent COVID-19. Sequenced sample: peripheral blood. V gene TRBV28 combines with J gene TRBJ2-3; a possible D gene is TRBD2 (6 bases). The chain's CDR3 is CASSGLARATDTQYF. The CDR3 bases are TGTGCCAGCAGCGGTCTAGCGAGGGCCACAGATACGCAGTATTTT.